The next 10 T cell receptor beta chains were all read from a single sample in a study of T-cell reconstitution after alpha-beta-depleted transplantation in children. Using unique molecular identifiers, the investigators prepared the TCRbeta library. TCRdb reprocessed the PCR reads via MiXCR and lists one record per CDR3 protein. The sample holds under 6,000 distinct CDR3 sequences, more than 5.5% seen once. The sequences come from PBMCs, mostly from graft donor cells, collected 60 days after TCRalphabeta/CD19-depleted stem cell transplant. The receptors here all came from a boy under two years old who had a stem cell transplant for SCID, so the T cells may come from the graft donor.

This clonotype is labeled as medium-sized. CDR3 sequence: CASSHTGYEQYF. The DNA of the CDR3 is TGCGCCAGCAGCCACACGGGCTACGAGCAGTACTTC. The chain joins TRBV4-1 to TRBJ2-7, with D unresolved. With 3 bases removed from V and 3 bases from J, the gap between germline ends came to 6 bases. CDR1 MGHRA and CDR2 YSYEKL come from the germline V gene. The CDR3 is made up of 12 amino acids.

This clonotype is labeled as medium-sized (0.01 to 0.1%). The rearrangement joins TRBV20-1 to TRBJ2-7; D unresolved. Per the germline V gene, CDR1 is DFQATT and CDR2 is SNEGSKA (reference sequence). Trimming removed 5 bases at V and 1 base at J, with 12 bases between. The CDR3 consists of 13 residues. CDR3 in amino acids: CSALLTHSYEQYF. The CDR3 coding sequence is TGCAGTGCTCTTTTGACCCATTCCTACGAGCAGTACTTC.

By frequency in the sample, this clonotype is medium-sized. This chain uses TRBV7-9 with TRBJ2-7; D perhaps matches TRBD1 (5 bases). The CDR3 contains 13 residues. Trimming removed 4 bases at V and 4 bases at J, with 11 bases between. Germline lookup yields CDR1 SEHNR and CDR2 FQNEAQ (reference sequence). The CDR3: CASSSTRDYEQYF. For the CDR3, the DNA is TGTGCCAGCAGCTCCACCAGGGATTACGAGCAGTACTTC.

This clonotype ranks as medium-sized (0.01 to 0.1%). V and J are TRBV27 and TRBJ2-4; no firm D call. The CDR3 is made up of 14 amino acids. V dropped 2 bases and J dropped 1 base, with 6 bases sitting between them. Per germline, CDR1 MNHEY and CDR2 SMNVEV (reference sequence). CDR3 nucleotide sequence: TGTGCCAGCAGTTTACGACGCGCCAAAAACATTCAGTACTTC. Translating it yields CASSLRRAKNIQYF.

This clonotype was seen repeatedly, ten times or more. The chain carries TRBV2 and TRBJ1-3; 7 bases are a match to TRBD1. The V segment lost 2 bases and the J segment 2 bases; nucleotides outside the gene matches: 27. The CDR3 contains 23 residues. CDR1 and CDR2 from the germline V gene are SNHLY and FYNNEI. The CDR3 here is CASSELIRGLRFADRPPGNTIYF. As DNA, the CDR3 is TGTGCCAGCAGTGAACTAATTCGCGGTTTACGGTTCGCGGACAGGCCTCCTGGAAACACCATATATTTT.

This clonotype is labeled medium-sized. The chain uses TRBV29-1 and TRBJ1-5; 11 positions match TRBD1. Germline V gene sequence: CDR1 SQVTM, CDR2 ANQGSEA. The V segment lost 2 bases and the J segment 3 bases; nucleotides outside the gene matches: 9. There are 17 residues in the CDR3. The CDR3 sequence: CSVERWGTGGLNQPQHF. In nucleotides, the CDR3 is TGCAGCGTTGAAAGATGGGGGACAGGGGGTCTCAATCAGCCCCAGCATTTT.

This clonotype is medium-sized by share. The chain links TRBV7-6 to TRBJ2-1, with D uncertain. CDR3 size: 12 residues. Trimming pared 1 base from V and 9 bases from J, leaving 7 bases between. CDR1 and CDR2 from the germline V gene are SGHVS and FNYEAQ. The CDR3 spells CASSLGFREQFF. CDR3 nucleotides: TGTGCCAGCAGCTTAGGCTTCCGTGAGCAGTTCTTC.

This clonotype is categorized as medium-sized (0.01 to 0.1%). The CDR3 DNA sequence: TGTGCCAGCAGTTTATCCAGACCAAATCAGCCCCAGCATTTT. It yields the protein CASSLSRPNQPQHF. The rearrangement uses TRBV27 and TRBJ1-5; no clear D gene. Germline V gene data show CDR1 as MNHEY and CDR2 as SMNVEV (reference sequence). The CDR3 totals 14 residues. V gave up 0 bases and J gave up 4 bases, with 7 bases separating them.

This clonotype has a count of ten or more. The J gene is TRBJ2-3, the V gene TRBV10-1; D may be TRBD2 (6 bases). With 5 bases removed from V and 2 bases from J, the gap between germline ends came to 8 bases. Germline V CDR1 and CDR2: WNHNN, SYGVQD (reference sequence). The CDR3 consists of 13 residues. CDR3 DNA: TGCGCCAGCAGTCGGGAGATCACAGATACGCAGTATTTT. Encoded protein: CASSREITDTQYF.

This clonotype is classed as medium-sized. The chain links TRBV10-3 to TRBJ2-7; D uncertain. CDR1 ENHRY and CDR2 SYGVKD come from the germline V gene. This CDR3 region has 12 residues. V dropped 6 bases and J dropped 2 bases, with 8 bases sitting between them. This chain's CDR3 is CAIRDRPYEQYF. The CDR3 DNA follows: TGTGCCATCAGGGACCGACCCTACGAGCAGTACTTC.